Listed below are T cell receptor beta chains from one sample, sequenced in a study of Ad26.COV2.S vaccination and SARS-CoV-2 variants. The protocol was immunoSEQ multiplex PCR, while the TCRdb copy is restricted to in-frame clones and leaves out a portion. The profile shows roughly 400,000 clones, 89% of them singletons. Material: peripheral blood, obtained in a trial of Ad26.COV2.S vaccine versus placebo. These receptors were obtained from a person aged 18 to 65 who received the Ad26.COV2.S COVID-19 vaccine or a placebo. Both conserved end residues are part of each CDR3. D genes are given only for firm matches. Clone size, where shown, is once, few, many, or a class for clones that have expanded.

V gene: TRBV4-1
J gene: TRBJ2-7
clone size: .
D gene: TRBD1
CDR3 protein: CASSQTGGSYEQYF
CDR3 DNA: TGCGCCAGCAGCCAGACAGGGGGCAGCTACGAGCAGTACTTC

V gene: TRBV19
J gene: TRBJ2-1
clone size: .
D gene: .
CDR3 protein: CASSMGGVIIDEQFF
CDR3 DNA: TGTGCCAGTAGTATGGGGGGAGTGATTATCGATGAGCAGTTCTTC

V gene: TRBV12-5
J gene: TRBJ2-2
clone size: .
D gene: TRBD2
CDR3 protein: CASGLILAGHTGELFF
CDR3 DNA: TGTGCTAGTGGACTGATACTAGCGGGCCACACCGGGGAGCTGTTTTTT

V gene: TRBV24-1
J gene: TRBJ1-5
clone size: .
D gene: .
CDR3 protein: CATSDFEDQPQHF
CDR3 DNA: TGTGCCACCAGTGATTTTGAGGATCAGCCCCAGCATTTT

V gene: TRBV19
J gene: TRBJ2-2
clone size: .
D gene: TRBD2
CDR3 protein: CASSELAGGPRGELFF
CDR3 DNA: TGTGCCAGTAGTGAGCTAGCGGGAGGGCCTAGGGGGGAGCTGTTTTTT

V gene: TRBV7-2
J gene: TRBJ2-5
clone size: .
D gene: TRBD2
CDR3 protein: CASSPTSGSGETQYF
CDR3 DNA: TGTGCCAGCAGCCCGACTAGCGGGAGCGGGGAGACCCAGTACTTC

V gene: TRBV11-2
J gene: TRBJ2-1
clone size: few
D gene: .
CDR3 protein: CASSWGSGNNEQFF
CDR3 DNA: TGTGCCAGCAGCTGGGGATCTGGCAACAATGAGCAGTTCTTC

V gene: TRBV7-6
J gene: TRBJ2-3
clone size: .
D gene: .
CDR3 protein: CASSLGSSSTDTQYF
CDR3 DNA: TGTGCCAGCAGCTTAGGGTCTTCTAGCACAGATACGCAGTATTTT

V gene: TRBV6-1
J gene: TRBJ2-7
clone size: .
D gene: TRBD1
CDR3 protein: CASSEEGGGLPGEQYF
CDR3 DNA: TGTGCCAGCAGTGAGGAAGGGGGCGGCCTTCCGGGGGAGCAGTACTTC

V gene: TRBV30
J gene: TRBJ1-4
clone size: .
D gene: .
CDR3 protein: CAWSVRGSREKLFF
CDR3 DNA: TGTGCCTGGAGTGTACGTGGCAGTCGGGAAAAACTGTTTTTT

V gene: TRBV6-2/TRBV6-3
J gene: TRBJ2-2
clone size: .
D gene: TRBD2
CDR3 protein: CASSYPAGGGNTGELFF
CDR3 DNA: TGTGCCAGCAGTTACCCGGCGGGCGGGGGGAACACCGGGGAGCTGTTTTTT

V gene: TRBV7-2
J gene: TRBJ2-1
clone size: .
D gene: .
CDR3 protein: CASSLVATKDEQFF
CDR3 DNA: TGTGCCAGCAGCTTAGTCGCCACGAAGGATGAGCAGTTCTTC

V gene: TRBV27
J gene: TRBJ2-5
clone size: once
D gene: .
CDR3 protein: CASRSMRGGPETQYF
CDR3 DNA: TGTGCCAGCAGGAGTATGCGGGGAGGACCGGAGACCCAGTACTTC

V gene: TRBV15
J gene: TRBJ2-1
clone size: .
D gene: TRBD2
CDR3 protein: CATRGLAANEQFF
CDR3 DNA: TGTGCCACGAGAGGACTAGCCGCGAATGAGCAGTTCTTC

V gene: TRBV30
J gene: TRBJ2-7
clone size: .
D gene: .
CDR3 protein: CAWSEIGRSSYEQYF
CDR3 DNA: TGTGCCTGGAGTGAAATTGGCCGTAGCTCCTACGAGCAGTACTTC

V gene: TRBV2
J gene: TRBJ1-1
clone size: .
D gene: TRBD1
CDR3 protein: CASSKTGDTEAFF
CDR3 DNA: TGTGCCAGCAGTAAAACAGGGGACACTGAAGCTTTCTTT

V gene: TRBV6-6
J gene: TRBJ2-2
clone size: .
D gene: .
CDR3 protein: CASSYPGELFF
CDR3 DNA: TGTGCCAGCAGTTACCCCGGGGAGCTGTTTTTT

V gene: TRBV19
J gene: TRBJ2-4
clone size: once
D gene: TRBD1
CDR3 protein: CASRPTGTVKNIQYF
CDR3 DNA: TGTGCCAGTAGACCGACCGGGACAGTCAAAAACATTCAGTACTTC

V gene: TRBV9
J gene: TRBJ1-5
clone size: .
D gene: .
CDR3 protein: CASSVAPGGPQHF
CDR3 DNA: TGTGCCAGCAGCGTAGCCCCCGGGGGACCCCAGCATTTT

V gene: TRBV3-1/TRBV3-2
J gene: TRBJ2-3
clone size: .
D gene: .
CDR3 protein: CASSQDALDTQYF
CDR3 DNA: TGTGCCAGCAGCCAAGACGCATTGGATACGCAGTATTTT

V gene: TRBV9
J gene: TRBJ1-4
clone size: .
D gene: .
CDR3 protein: CASSYTGTLNEKLFF
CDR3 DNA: TGTGCCAGCAGTTACACCGGGACACTGAATGAAAAACTGTTTTTT

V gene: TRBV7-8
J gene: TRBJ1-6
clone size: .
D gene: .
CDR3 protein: CASAYSKSSPLHF
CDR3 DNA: TGTGCCAGCGCCTATTCAAAATCTTCACCCCTCCACTTT

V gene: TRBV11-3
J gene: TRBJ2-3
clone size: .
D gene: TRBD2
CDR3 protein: CATSLAASTDTQYF
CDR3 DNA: TGTGCCACCTCACTAGCGGCAAGCACAGATACGCAGTATTTT